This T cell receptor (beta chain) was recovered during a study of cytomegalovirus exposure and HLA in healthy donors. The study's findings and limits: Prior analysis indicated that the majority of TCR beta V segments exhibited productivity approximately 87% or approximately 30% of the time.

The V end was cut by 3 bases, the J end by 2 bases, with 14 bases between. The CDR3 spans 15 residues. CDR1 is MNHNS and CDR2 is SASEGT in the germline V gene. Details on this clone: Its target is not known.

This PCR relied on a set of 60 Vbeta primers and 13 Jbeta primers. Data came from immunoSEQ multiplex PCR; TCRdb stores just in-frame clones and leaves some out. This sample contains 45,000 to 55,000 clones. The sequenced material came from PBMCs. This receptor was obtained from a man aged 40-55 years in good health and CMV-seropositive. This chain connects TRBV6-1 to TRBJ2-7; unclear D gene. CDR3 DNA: TGTGCCAGCAGTGAGCCTCCTAGGATGGCCTACGAGCAGTACTTC. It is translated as CASSEPPRMAYEQYF.